Presented here are 18 T cell receptor beta chains from one specimen sequenced in a study of blood T cell repertoires in COVID-19 (dated by TCRdb to the early 2020s). Preparation of the library involved the immunoSEQ multiplex PCR assay. Imported from immuneACCESS, the table was reduced by TCRdb to in-frame sequences with V and J called. These copies leave out some clones; in studies compared against another copy, an unresolved V gene accounts for under half, and the cause of the remainder is not known. Within this sample are 350,000 or so clones, with about nine tenths of them counted one time only. The ten largest clones take up 3.9% of the sample. Sequences were obtained from peripheral blood. The receptors originated from a woman aged 55-75 years with COVID-19, enrolled during active disease.

This sequence joins TRBV20-1 and TRBJ1-2; D call uncertain. CDR3 length equals 11 residues. Per germline, CDR1 DFQATT and CDR2 SNEGSKA (reference sequence). The germline V and J ends were trimmed by 1 base and 8 bases, with 8 bases remaining between them. The CDR3 DNA sequence: TGCAGTGCTAGAGTCGAGGGAGGCTACACCTTC. It encodes CSARVEGGYTF.

This clone was picked up a small number of times. The chain recombines TRBV28 with TRBJ1-2; D unresolved. The V end was cut by 3 bases, the J end by 0 bases, with 11 bases between. This CDR3 has 15 residues. Germline loops: CDR1 MDHEN, CDR2 SYDVKM. CDR3 region: CASSLTGLANYGYTF. CDR3 bases: TGTGCCAGCAGTTTGACGGGGTTAGCTAACTATGGCTACACCTTC.

CDR3 residues: CASSRTRGELFF. The CDR3 DNA follows: TGTGCCAGCAGCAGGACCCGGGGGGAACTGTTTTTT. This chain connects TRBV7-9 to TRBJ1-4; weak D call: TRBD1 (5 bases). CDR3 length: 12 residues. CDR1 and CDR2 (germline): SEHNR, FQNEAQ (reference sequence). Trimming took off 5 bases at V and 12 bases at J, with 13 bases between the two ends.

The genes are TRBV5-1 and TRBJ2-1; no clear D gene. Per the germline V gene, CDR1 is SGHRS and CDR2 is YFSETQ. Trimming shortened V by 1 base and J by 6 bases, and 8 bases separated the two germline ends. The CDR3 totals 13 residues. This CDR3 is CASSLIVGNEQFF. For the CDR3, the DNA is TGCGCCAGCAGCTTGATCGTCGGCAATGAGCAGTTCTTC. Combining the CDR3 with reference TRBV5-1 and TRBJ2-1 gives the whole variable domain KAGVTQTPRYLIKTRGQQVTLSCSPISGHRSVSWYQQTPGQGLQFLFEYFSETQRNKGNFPGRFSGRQFSNSRSEMNVSTLELGDSALYLCASSLIVGNEQFFGPGTRLTVL.

V and J are TRBV13 and TRBJ1-4; D remains ambiguous. Trimming removed 0 bases at V and 8 bases at J, with 10 bases between. Germline V CDR1 and CDR2: PRHDT, FYEKMQ (reference sequence). There are 14 residues in the CDR3. The CDR3 bases are TGTGCCAGCAGCTTAGGATCTCTGCGGGAAAAACTGTTTTTT. Amino acids: CASSLGSLREKLFF.

The gene calls are TRBV19 and TRBJ1-2; D is unresolved. V lost 7 bases and J 4 bases, leaving 22 bases between the germline ends. The germline V gene encodes CDR1 LNHDA and CDR2 SQIVND (reference sequence). This CDR3 is built from 16 residues. DNA of the CDR3: TGTGCCAGTACCACCCTAGCCGCCACGATAGGCTATGGCTACACCTTC. Protein product: CASTTLAATIGYGYTF.

This chain joins TRBV10-3 and TRBJ1-1; D unresolved. The CDR3 contains 12 residues. Germline CDR1 is ENHRY and CDR2 is SYGVKD. Trimming left V 0 bases short and J 10 bases short, with 9 bases between. CDR3: CAISESSLGAFF. In DNA form, the CDR3 reads TGTGCCATCAGTGAGTCGAGCCTCGGAGCTTTCTTT.

V and J are TRBV27 and TRBJ2-1; TRBD2 matches at 8 bases. Germline V gene lookup returns CDR1 MNHEY and CDR2 SMNVEV (reference sequence). CDR3 length: 14 amino acids. Germline trimming cut 0 bases from V and 8 bases from J; bases unmatched to any gene: 3. CDR3 nucleotides: TGTGCCAGCAGTTTATCGGCGGGGGGCGATGAGCAGTTCTTC. It is translated as CASSLSAGGDEQFF.

V usage is TRBV19 and J usage is TRBJ1-1; 7 bases fit TRBD1. The CDR3 is 14 amino acids. V dropped 7 bases and J dropped 1; count of bases not matched to a gene: 6. The germline V gene encodes CDR1 LNHDA and CDR2 SQIVND (reference sequence). CDR3 amino acids: CASIYRGPNTEAFF. In DNA form, the CDR3 reads TGTGCCAGTATCTACAGGGGTCCGAACACTGAAGCTTTCTTT.

This clone was seen a single time. The chain combines TRBV7-3 with TRBJ2-1; 10 bases are shared with TRBD2. Germline V gene lookup returns CDR1 SGHTA and CDR2 FQGTGA. This CDR3 has 14 residues. Trimming at V came to 7 bases and at J to 3 bases, leaving 3 bases not matched to a gene. In nucleotides, the CDR3 is TGTGCCAGCACCTCTAGCGGGGGCTACAATGAGCAGTTCTTC. Its protein product is CASTSSGGYNEQFF.

The chain carries TRBV6-1 and TRBJ1-1; D is perhaps TRBD1 (6 bases). The V end was cut by 6 bases, the J end by 7 bases, with 21 bases between. The CDR3 covers 15 residues. From germline, CDR1 is MNHNS and CDR2 SASEGT. In nucleotides, the CDR3 is TGTGCCAGCAGACTCTTCCCACAGGGTCTGGATGAAGCTTTCTTT. Translation gives CASRLFPQGLDEAFF.

The chain joins TRBV20-1 to TRBJ1-5, with D uncertain. Germline loops: CDR1 DFQATT, CDR2 SNEGSKA (reference sequence). V lost 3 bases and J 4 bases, leaving 10 bases between the germline ends. The CDR3 has 13 residues. CDR3 DNA sequence: TGCAGTGCTAGTCAGTCGGGTAATCAGCCCCAGCATTTT. Its protein product is CSASQSGNQPQHF.

V usage is TRBV5-1 and J usage is TRBJ2-7, with a possible D match to TRBD2 (6 bases). Trimming cost V 0 bases and J 0 bases, with 10 bases left between them. The CDR3 consists of 15 residues. CDR1 and CDR2 from the germline V gene are SGHRS and YFSETQ. The CDR3 loop reads CASSLGGTSSYEQYF. The CDR3 DNA is TGCGCCAGCAGCTTGGGCGGGACGAGCTCCTACGAGCAGTACTTC. The full variable domain, in which reference TRBV5-1 and TRBJ2-7 provide the parts outside the CDR3, is KAGVTQTPRYLIKTRGQQVTLSCSPISGHRSVSWYQQTPGQGLQFLFEYFSETQRNKGNFPGRFSGRQFSNSRSEMNVSTLELGDSALYLCASSLGGTSSYEQYFGPGTRLTVT.

The chain combines TRBV2 with TRBJ1-1; 8 nucleotides agree with TRBD1. V lost 3 bases and J lost 4; bases outside the gene matches: 10. CDR1 and CDR2 from the germline V gene are SNHLY and FYNNEI. The CDR3 sequence is 16 residues long. The CDR3 nucleotides read TGTGCCAGCAGTGATGCGCAGGGGGCGCCGGGCACTGAAGCTTTCTTT. Residues: CASSDAQGAPGTEAFF.

CDR3 coding DNA: TGTGCCAGCAGCGGACTAGCGGGGGGGTTCTGGCAGTTCTTC. Encoded protein: CASSGLAGGFWQFF. The chain is built from TRBV9 and TRBJ2-1, with 14 bases that match TRBD2. Losses at the gene ends were 3 bases for V and 12 bases for J; bases not matched to a gene: 5. From germline, CDR1 is SGDLS and CDR2 YYNGEE. The CDR3 runs to 14 residues.

This clone showed up just a few times. The rearrangement uses TRBV6-5 and TRBJ1-5; TRBD1 matches at 8 bases. This CDR3 region has 14 residues. Germline CDR1 MNHEY, CDR2 SVGAGI. With 6 bases clipped from V and 2 bases from J, the junction kept 3 bases outside the gene matches. The DNA for the CDR3 is TGTGCCAGCAGCAGGGACAGGCGCAATCAGCCCCAGCATTTT. Translation gives CASSRDRRNQPQHF.

The V and J genes are TRBV6-5 and TRBJ1-3; D unresolved. Germline lookup yields CDR1 MNHEY and CDR2 SVGAGI. This CDR3 is 14 amino acids long. The V end lost 7 bases, the J end lost 0 bases, and 10 bases lay between the germline ends. CDR3: CASTPGSSGNTIYF. The CDR3 DNA is TGTGCCAGCACCCCCGGGTCCTCTGGAAACACCATATATTTT.

The gene calls are TRBV4-1 and TRBJ1-1; 10 nucleotides agree with TRBD1. The germline gives CDR1 MGHRA, CDR2 YSYEKL. V dropped 6 bases and J dropped 3; count of bases not matched to a gene: 4. The CDR3 has 14 amino acids. CDR3 sequence reads: CASSEDRGDTEAFF. CDR3 nucleotide sequence: TGCGCCAGCAGTGAGGACAGGGGGGACACTGAAGCTTTCTTT.